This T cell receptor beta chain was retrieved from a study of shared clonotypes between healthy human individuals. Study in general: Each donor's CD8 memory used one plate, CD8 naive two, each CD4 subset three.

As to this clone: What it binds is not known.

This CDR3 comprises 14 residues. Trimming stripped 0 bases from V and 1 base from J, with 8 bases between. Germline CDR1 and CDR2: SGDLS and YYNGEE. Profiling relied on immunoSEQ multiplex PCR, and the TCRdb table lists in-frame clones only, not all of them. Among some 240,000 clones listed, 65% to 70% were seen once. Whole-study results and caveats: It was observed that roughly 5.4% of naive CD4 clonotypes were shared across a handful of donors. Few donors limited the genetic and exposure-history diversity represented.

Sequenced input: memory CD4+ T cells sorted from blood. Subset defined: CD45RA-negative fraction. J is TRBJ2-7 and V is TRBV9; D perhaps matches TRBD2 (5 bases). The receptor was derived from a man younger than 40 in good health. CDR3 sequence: CASSVVSESYEQYF. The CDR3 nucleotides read TGTGCCAGCAGCGTAGTTAGCGAGTCCTACGAGCAGTACTTC.